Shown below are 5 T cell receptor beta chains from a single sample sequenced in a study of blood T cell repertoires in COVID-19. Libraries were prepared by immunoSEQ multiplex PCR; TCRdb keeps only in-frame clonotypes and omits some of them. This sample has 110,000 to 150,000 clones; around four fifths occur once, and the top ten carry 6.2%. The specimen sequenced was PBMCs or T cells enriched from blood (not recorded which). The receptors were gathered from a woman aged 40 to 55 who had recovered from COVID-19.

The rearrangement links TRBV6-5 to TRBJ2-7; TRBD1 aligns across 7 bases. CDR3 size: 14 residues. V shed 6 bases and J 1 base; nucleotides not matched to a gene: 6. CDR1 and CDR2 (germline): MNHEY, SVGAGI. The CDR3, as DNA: TGTGCCAGCAGCTCGACAGGGAGTTCCTACGAGCAGTACTTC. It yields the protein CASSSTGSSYEQYF.

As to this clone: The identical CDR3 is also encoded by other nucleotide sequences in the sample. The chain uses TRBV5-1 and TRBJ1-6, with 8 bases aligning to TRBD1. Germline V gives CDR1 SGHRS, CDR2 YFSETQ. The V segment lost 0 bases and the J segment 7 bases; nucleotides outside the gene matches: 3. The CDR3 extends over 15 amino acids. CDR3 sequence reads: CASSLDGQGNSPLHF. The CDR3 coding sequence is TGCGCCAGCAGCTTGGATGGACAGGGAAATTCACCCCTCCACTTT. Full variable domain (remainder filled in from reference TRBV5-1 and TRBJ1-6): KAGVTQTPRYLIKTRGQQVTLSCSPISGHRSVSWYQQTPGQGLQFLFEYFSETQRNKGNFPGRFSGRQFSNSRSEMNVSTLELGDSALYLCASSLDGQGNSPLHFGNGTRLTVT.

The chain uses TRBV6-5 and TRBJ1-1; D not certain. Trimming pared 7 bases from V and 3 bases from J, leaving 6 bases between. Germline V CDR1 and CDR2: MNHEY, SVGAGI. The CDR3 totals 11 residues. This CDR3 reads CASTTYTEAFF. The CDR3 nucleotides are TGTGCCAGCACCACTTACACTGAAGCTTTCTTT.

DNA of the CDR3: TGTGCCTGGTCCGCGGGCGCAGGAGGAGTGGAGCCCCAGCATTTT. Residues: CAWSAGAGGVEPQHF. The rearrangement uses TRBV30 and TRBJ1-5; unclear D gene. Per germline, CDR1 GTSNPN and CDR2 SVGIG (reference sequence). The CDR3 runs 15 residues. V was shortened by 5 bases and J by 8 bases, with 22 bases between the two germline ends.

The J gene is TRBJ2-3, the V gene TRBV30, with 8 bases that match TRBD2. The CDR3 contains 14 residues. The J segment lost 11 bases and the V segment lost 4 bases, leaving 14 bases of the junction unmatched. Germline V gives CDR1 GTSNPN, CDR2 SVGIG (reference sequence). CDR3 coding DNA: TGTGCCTGGAAGCCGCCGGGCGACGGGAGGGAGCAGTATTTT. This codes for CAWKPPGDGREQYF.